The 5 T cell receptor beta chains in this list originate from one sample, sequenced in a study of CD4 T cells in relation to SARS-CoV-2 and coronaviruses. The unexposed donors gave CD4+ T cells in about 2011-2018, prior to COVID-19. Isolation of CD4+ T cells took place after approximately 10 days in culture. TCRdb's table, derived via immunoSEQ multiplex PCR, lists solely in-frame clones and lacks some. Of around 22,000 clones in the sample, roughly 80% were seen once. For these TCRs, the target antigens are not known. What was sequenced was CD4+ T cells from PBMCs, cultured in vitro. The receptors stem from a human donor in good health.

This clone was seen only a few times. The chain combines TRBV5-1 with TRBJ1-4; no definite D call. This CDR3 has 15 residues. The germline gives CDR1 SGHRS, CDR2 YFSETQ. Trimming cost V 0 bases and J 2 bases, with 8 bases left between them. CDR3 loop: CASSLDGQTNEKLFF. The CDR3 DNA sequence: TGCGCCAGCAGCTTGGACGGTCAGACTAATGAAAAACTGTTTTTT.

The gene calls are TRBV12-3 or TRBV12-4 and TRBJ1-5; D not certain. Trimming shortened V by 2 bases and J by 4 bases, and 3 bases separated the two germline ends. The CDR3 extends over 12 amino acids. The CDR3, as DNA: TGTGCCAGCAGTTTACTTAATCAGCCCCAGCATTTT. This gives the protein CASSLLNQPQHF.

The sample holds a few counts of this clone. V and J are TRBV6-5 and TRBJ1-5, with D unresolved. The CDR3 consists of 15 residues. In germline, CDR1 is MNHEY, CDR2 SVGAGI. V was clipped by 4 bases and J by 3 bases, with 13 bases between them. The CDR3 loop is CASSSERFNNQPQHF. CDR3 DNA sequence: TGTGCCAGCAGTTCGGAGAGATTTAACAATCAGCCCCAGCATTTT.

J is TRBJ1-5 and V is TRBV10-2, with D possibly TRBD1 on 5 matching bases. This CDR3 contains 13 residues. Germline loops: CDR1 WSHSY, CDR2 SAAADI. Trimming took off 5 bases at V and 6 bases at J, with 11 bases between the two ends. CDR3 sequence reads: CASSLGQGQPQHF. CDR3 DNA: TGCGCCAGCAGTTTGGGGCAGGGTCAGCCCCAGCATTTT.

A single count supports this clone. V and J are TRBV28 and TRBJ1-1; 8 nucleotides line up with TRBD1. Per the germline V gene, CDR1 is MDHEN and CDR2 is SYDVKM. The junction had 4 bases not matched to a gene; V was cut back by 5 bases and J by 8 bases. This CDR3 has 12 amino acids. CDR3 sequence reads: CASSKGQVEAFF. DNA of the CDR3: TGTGCCAGCAGTAAGGGACAGGTAGAAGCTTTCTTT.